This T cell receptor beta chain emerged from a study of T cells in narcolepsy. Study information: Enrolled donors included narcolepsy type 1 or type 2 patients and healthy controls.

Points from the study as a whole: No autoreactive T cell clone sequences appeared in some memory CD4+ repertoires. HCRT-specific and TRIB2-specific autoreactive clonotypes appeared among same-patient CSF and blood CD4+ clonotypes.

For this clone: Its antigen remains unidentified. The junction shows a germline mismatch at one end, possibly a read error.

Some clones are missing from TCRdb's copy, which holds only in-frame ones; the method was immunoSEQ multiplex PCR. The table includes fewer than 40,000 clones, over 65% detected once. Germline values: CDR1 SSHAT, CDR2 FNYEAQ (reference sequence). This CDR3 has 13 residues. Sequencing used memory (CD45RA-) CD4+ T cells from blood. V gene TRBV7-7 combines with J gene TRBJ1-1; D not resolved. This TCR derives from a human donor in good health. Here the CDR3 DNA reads TGTGCTAGCAGCTTAGAGCTGAACACTGAAGCTTTCTTT. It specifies CASSLELNTEAFF.